This TCR beta chain was observed in a study of blood T cell repertoires in COVID-19. The overall study: There were acute and convalescent COVID-19 samples, and they came from the United States, Italy and Spain. PBMCs, B-cell-depleted T cells, or T cells were the source of the cDNA or gDNA that made up the material.

Per the original data handling: How many nucleated cells were present was estimated from reference gene primer amplification. Assay used: immunoSEQ multiplex PCR; TCRdb lists only in-frame clones, some missing. V, J and clone size were drawn from that table, and D and trimming were deduced from the DNA. The sample includes fewer than 150,000 clones, about 86% of them seen just once. Trimming shortened V by 4 bases and J by 3 bases, and 22 bases separated the two germline ends. The V gene's germline CDR1 is SGHNT and CDR2 YYREEE (reference sequence). The CDR3 spans 17 residues. Source material: peripheral blood. This receptor was obtained from a human donor in a cohort sampled during active COVID-19. V usage is TRBV5-4 and J usage is TRBJ1-2, with D possibly being TRBD1 (5 bases). The CDR3 region has the DNA TGTGCCAGCAGCGTCGGGGGGGAAGGGCATGGTTACTATGGCTACACCTTC. This gives the protein CASSVGGEGHGYYGYTF. Full variable domain (missing parts from reference TRBV5-4 and TRBJ1-2): ETGVTQSPTHLIKTRGQQVTLRCSSQSGHNTVSWYQQALGQGPQFIFQYYREEENGRGNFPPRFSGLQFPNYSSELNVNALELDDSALYLCASSVGGEGHGYYGYTFGSGTRLTVV.